What follows describes a single T cell receptor (beta chain). What it binds is not known. Germline-derived CDR1 and CDR2 are LNHDA and SQIVND (reference sequence). The CDR3 extends over 12 amino acids. The ends lost 8 bases at V and 4 bases at J; junction bases unmatched: 4. Profiling relied on immunoSEQ multiplex PCR, and the TCRdb table lists in-frame clones only, not all of them. The sample has some 74,000 clones; 80% are singletons. This entry is derived from a study of T cell responses to AZD1222 COVID-19 vaccine. Study-wide results and caveats: Baseline seropositivity characterized only a handful of AZD1222 recipients. Nearly half of spike-specific TCRs reportedly go after variant regions that carry no mutations.

The sequence was collected from an adult in good health. The rearrangement uses TRBV19 and TRBJ2-5; 7 bases fit TRBD2. The sample in question was peripheral blood, obtained on day 0 of AZD1222 vaccination. Written as DNA, the CDR3 is TGTGCCAGTGGGGAGGGAAGAGAGACCCAGTACTTC. It translates to CASGEGRETQYF.